Presented here are 27 T cell receptor beta chains from one specimen sequenced in a study of vaccination effects on CD4 cells after COVID-19. Data came from immunoSEQ multiplex PCR; TCRdb stores just in-frame clones and leaves some out. Of 26,000 or so clones listed, 75% to 80% are singletons. Their cognate antigens are unknown. Expansion with viral peptide pools was applied to antigen-specific CD4+ T cells by the ViraFEST assay prior to sequencing. Cultured cells yielded isolated CD4+ T cells after roughly 11 days. Their SARS-CoV-2 infection, verified by PCR, occurred between March and December 2020. The sequencing here drew on CD4+ T cells from PBMCs cultured with HCoV-NL63 spike peptides, taken before COVID-19 vaccination. The receptors originated from a human donor who had a prior SARS-CoV-2 infection.

The gene calls are TRBV2 and TRBJ1-5, with 8 nucleotides matching TRBD1. Germline V gene sequence: CDR1 SNHLY, CDR2 FYNNEI. The CDR3 covers 14 residues. The V gene end was trimmed by 4 bases and the J gene end by 3 bases; junction bases not matched to a gene: 2. This chain's CDR3 is CASSVTGVNQPQHF. CDR3 DNA sequence: TGTGCCAGCAGTGTGACAGGGGTCAATCAGCCCCAGCATTTT.

The rearrangement joins TRBV28 to TRBJ2-7; no reliable D call. CDR3 size: 15 residues. Between the trimmed V and J ends, which lost 3 bases and 5 bases, there was a span of 17 bases. CDR1 and CDR2 (germline): MDHEN, SYDVKM. This CDR3 is CASSFPLRGADEQYF. The CDR3 DNA sequence: TGTGCCAGCAGTTTCCCCTTGAGAGGAGCCGACGAGCAGTACTTC.

The chain is built from TRBV18 and TRBJ2-6; possibly TRBD2 for D (6 bases). The CDR3 runs to 16 residues. The germline V gene encodes CDR1 KGHSH and CDR2 LQKENI. The V and J ends lost 3 bases and 0 bases respectively, with 9 bases between them. In nucleotides, the CDR3 is TGTGCCAGCTCACCCATGGGACTCTCTGGGGCCAACGTCCTGACTTTC. Translated: CASSPMGLSGANVLTF. Looking up the rest from reference TRBV18 and TRBJ2-6 gives the full variable domain: NAGVMQNPRHLVRRRGQEARLRCSPMKGHSHVYWYRQLPEEGLKFMVYLQKENIIDESGMPKERFSAEFPKEGPSILRIQQVVRGDSAAYFCASSPMGLSGANVLTFGAGSRLTVL.

The chain carries TRBV29-1 and TRBJ2-1, with D perhaps matching TRBD2 (5 bases). From germline, CDR1 is SQVTM and CDR2 ANQGSEA. The CDR3 totals 13 residues. V shed 4 bases and J shed 9 bases, with 16 bases lying between them. The CDR3 here is CSVGEGGGFEQFF. The CDR3 region has the DNA TGCAGCGTTGGGGAAGGAGGTGGGTTTGAGCAGTTCTTC.

A few counts support this clone. Sequence at one end of the junction differs from germline and may be a read error. The rearrangement joins TRBV19 to TRBJ2-1, with 8 bases fitting TRBD2. The CDR3 contains 16 residues. Germline V lookup: CDR1 LNHDA, CDR2 SQIVND (reference sequence). The CDR3 nucleotides are TGTGCCAGTAGTATGAGTTTCGGCGGGGGGTACAGTGAGCAGTTCTTC. Translating gives CASSMSFGGGYSEQFF.

The chain links TRBV7-3 to TRBJ2-1; 11 bases match TRBD2. Germline V gives CDR1 SGHTA, CDR2 FQGTGA. V gave up 5 bases and J gave up 15 bases; unmatched junction bases: 9. The CDR3 loop spans 13 amino acids. The CDR3: CASSLTSGSFRFF. CDR3 bases: TGTGCCAGCAGCCTTACTAGCGGGAGCTTTCGGTTCTTC.

In this sample, this clone turned up a few times. This chain connects TRBV5-8 to TRBJ1-1; D is possibly TRBD1 (6 bases). CDR1 and CDR2 from the germline V gene are SGHTS and YDEGEE. The CDR3 length is 13 residues. V was pared by 5 bases and J by 0 bases, with 8 bases between. CDR3 bases: TGTGCCAGCAGAACAGGGATGAACACTGAAGCTTTCTTT. It is translated as CASRTGMNTEAFF.

The V gene is TRBV7-9, the J gene TRBJ1-1, with TRBD1 as a possible D gene (5 bases). Trimming cost V 3 bases and J 5 bases, with 16 bases left between them. This CDR3 has 15 residues. Germline CDR1 SEHNR, CDR2 FQNEAQ (reference sequence). The CDR3 bases are TGTGCCAGCAGCTTTTGGGGCGGGAGGAGGACTGAAGCTTTCTTT. Residues: CASSFWGGRRTEAFF.

The chain carries TRBV24-1 and TRBJ2-1; no firm D call. Germline lookup yields CDR1 KGHDR and CDR2 SFDVKD. CDR3 length: 14 residues. Trimming stripped 9 bases from V and 3 bases from J, with 14 bases between. CDR3 in amino acids: CATAERSNYNEQFF. CDR3 bases: TGTGCCACCGCCGAGAGGTCTAACTACAATGAGCAGTTCTTC.

The chain employs TRBV7-8 and TRBJ2-7; D is possibly TRBD1 or TRBD2 (5 bases each). CDR3 size: 12 residues. Trimming took 5 bases from V and 6 from J, leaving 11 bases between them. In germline, CDR1 is SGHVS, CDR2 FQNEAQ. Here the CDR3 DNA reads TGTGCCAGCAGCCCTAGCAGGGTCGAGCAGTACTTC. Translating it yields CASSPSRVEQYF.

With respect to this clone: Germline is not matched at one junction end, which may reflect a read error. The chain joins TRBV7-7 to TRBJ2-1; 8 bases are shared with TRBD1. The germline V gene encodes CDR1 SSHAT and CDR2 FNYEAQ (reference sequence). The CDR3 loop spans 17 amino acids. CDR3: CASSPGQATSSYNEQFF. Written as DNA, the CDR3 is TGTGCTAGCAGTCCGGGACAGGCAACGAGCTCCTACAATGAGCAGTTCTTC.

The chain links TRBV3-1 (or the pseudogene TRBV3-2) to TRBJ2-3; 8 bases match TRBD2. CDR1 and CDR2 (germline): LGHDT, YNNKEL (reference sequence). Trimming took 4 bases from V and 0 from J; bases not matched to a gene: 6. The CDR3 is made up of 16 amino acids. The CDR3 nucleotides read TGTGCCAGCAGCCCGATGACTAGCGTTAGCACAGATACGCAGTATTTT. This translates into CASSPMTSVSTDTQYF.

V usage is TRBV2 and J usage is TRBJ1-2; TRBD1 is a possible D gene (6 bases). The CDR3 contains 16 residues. Trimming took 0 bases from V and 5 from J, leaving 16 bases between them. CDR1 and CDR2 (germline): SNHLY, FYNNEI. In DNA form, the CDR3 reads TGTGCCAGCAGTGAAGCAGGGGGGTCTTATTTTTATGGCTACACCTTC. Amino acid sequence: CASSEAGGSYFYGYTF. Together with reference TRBV2 and TRBJ1-2, the CDR3 gives the full variable domain: EPEVTQTPSHQVTQMGQEVILRCVPISNHLYFYWYRQILGQKVEFLVSFYNNEISEKSEIFDDQFSVERPDGSNFTLKIRSTKLEDSAMYFCASSEAGGSYFYGYTFGSGTRLTVV.

This clone was seen just once. In DNA, the CDR3 is TGCGCCAGCAGCGCACAGGGGGCGCTTTCCTACGAGCAGTACTTC. This codes for CASSAQGALSYEQYF. This chain connects TRBV5-1 to TRBJ2-7; TRBD1 matches 9 bases. With V trimmed by 4 bases and J by 1 base, 6 bases remained unmatched. The CDR3 is made up of 15 amino acids. Germline-derived CDR1 and CDR2 are SGHRS and YFSETQ.

The genes are TRBV7-8 and TRBJ2-3; no clear D. The V gene lost 8 bases and the J gene lost 3 bases, with 9 bases spanning the gap. This CDR3 is built from 12 residues. Germline V gene data show CDR1 as SGHVS and CDR2 as FQNEAQ. This CDR3 is CASGLRTDTQYF. DNA for the CDR3: TGTGCCAGCGGGCTACGTACAGATACGCAGTATTTT. The full variable domain, its missing parts supplied by reference TRBV7-8 and TRBJ2-3, is GAGVSQSPRYKVAKRGQDVALRCDPISGHVSLFWYQQALGQGPEFLTYFQNEAQLDKSGLPSDRFFAERPEGSVSTLKIQRTQQEDSAVYLCASGLRTDTQYFGPGTRLTVL.

The chain combines TRBV6-5 with TRBJ2-1, with D perhaps being TRBD1 or TRBD2 (5 bases each). The V end was cut by 1 base, the J end by 15 bases, with 10 bases between. Germline CDR1 reads MNHEY; CDR2 reads SVGAGI. The CDR3 totals 11 residues. The DNA for the CDR3 is TGTGCCAGCAGTTACTTGGGGGTAGTGTTCTTC. This encodes CASSYLGVVFF.

The chain has TRBV11-1 and TRBJ1-1, with D uncertain. CDR1 SGHAT and CDR2 FQDESV come from the germline V gene (reference sequence). This CDR3 contains 15 residues. Between the trimmed V and J ends, which lost 5 bases and 1 base, there was a span of 14 bases. The CDR3 sequence: CASSPPSGGNTEAFF. CDR3 nucleotides: TGTGCCAGCAGCCCCCCTTCTGGCGGGAACACTGAAGCTTTCTTT.

The chain uses TRBV9 and TRBJ2-7, with unresolved D. V gave up 0 bases and J gave up 2 bases, with 9 bases separating them. CDR1 SGDLS and CDR2 YYNGEE come from the germline V gene. The CDR3 loop spans 14 amino acids. The CDR3, as DNA: TGTGCCAGCAGCGTAGCTGGCGGAACCTACGAGCAGTACTTC. Translation gives CASSVAGGTYEQYF.

This clone was seen a few times. The CDR3 DNA reads TGTGCCAGCACCCTCGCGGGGCTCCGGGATTCACCCCTCCACTTT. This gives the protein CASTLAGLRDSPLHF. This chain connects TRBV5-4 to TRBJ1-6; TRBD1 is a possible D gene (5 bases). This CDR3 contains 15 residues. From germline, CDR1 is SGHNT and CDR2 YYREEE (reference sequence). Trimming cost V 6 bases and J 8 bases, with 18 bases left between them.

The rearrangement uses TRBV18 and TRBJ1-1, with D possibly TRBD1 on 5 matching bases. This CDR3 comprises 15 residues. Trimming removed 5 bases at V and 1 base at J, with 14 bases between. From germline, CDR1 is KGHSH and CDR2 LQKENI. Written as DNA, the CDR3 is TGTGCCAGCTCAGGCGCGGGACGGACGAACACTGAAGCTTTCTTT. As protein: CASSGAGRTNTEAFF.

This sequence joins TRBV20-1 and TRBJ2-1; TRBD2 matches 8 bases. The V gene end was trimmed by 3 bases and the J gene end by 0 bases; junction bases not matched to a gene: 10. Germline V CDR1 and CDR2: DFQATT, SNEGSKA (reference sequence). The CDR3 covers 17 residues. The CDR3: CSASRLAGVSSYNEQFF. The CDR3 coding sequence is TGCAGTGCTAGTCGGCTAGCGGGTGTTAGCTCCTACAATGAGCAGTTCTTC.

The rearrangement links TRBV12-5 to TRBJ2-2; TRBD2 matches at 9 bases. Germline lookup yields CDR1 LGHNT and CDR2 FRNRAP. There are 17 residues in the CDR3. V lost 7 bases, J lost 4 bases, and 13 bases stayed unmatched. The CDR3 reads CASAPISGRGVTGELFF. For the CDR3, the DNA is TGTGCTAGTGCCCCAATTAGCGGGAGAGGAGTCACCGGGGAGCTGTTTTTT.

This chain connects TRBV5-4 to TRBJ1-6; D not certain. The germline V and J ends were trimmed by 0 bases and 10 bases, with 11 bases remaining between them. The CDR3 runs 14 residues. Germline CDR1 reads SGHNT; CDR2 reads YYREEE (reference sequence). The CDR3 reads CASSLEGVWSPLHF. The CDR3 DNA reads as TGTGCCAGCAGCTTGGAGGGAGTTTGGTCACCCCTCCACTTT.

This clone was seen a few times. The chain joins TRBV6-6 to TRBJ2-5; 8 bases match TRBD2. The trim removed 0 bases at V and 2 bases at J, leaving 5 bases unmatched. Per the germline V gene, CDR1 is MNHNY and CDR2 is SVGAGI (reference sequence). This CDR3 region has 16 residues. For the CDR3, the DNA is TGTGCCAGCAGTTACTCACTGCGGGGGGAACAAGAGACCCAGTACTTC. This encodes CASSYSLRGEQETQYF.

The sample holds one count of this clone. The CDR3 reads CASSQVYQGEAFF. In DNA form, the CDR3 reads TGCGCCAGCAGCCAAGTGTACCAGGGTGAAGCTTTCTTT. The rearrangement uses TRBV4-3 and TRBJ1-1, with TRBD1 as a possible D gene (5 bases). The CDR3 spans 13 residues. Germline V lookup: CDR1 LGHNA, CDR2 YSLEER. V lost 1 base and J 7 bases, leaving 10 bases between the germline ends.

The chain couples TRBV2 to TRBJ1-1; unclear D gene. The V end was cut by 6 bases, the J end by 0 bases, with 11 bases between. Germline loops: CDR1 SNHLY, CDR2 FYNNEI. The CDR3 spans 14 residues. The CDR3 DNA follows: TGTGCCAGCAGCTACACGTTAATGAACACTGAAGCTTTCTTT. Protein product: CASSYTLMNTEAFF.

The CDR3 coding sequence is TGTGCCAGCAGCTTCCTAGGTCCTCCGGGGAACGGGATAGATACGCAGTATTTT. As protein: CASSFLGPPGNGIDTQYF. The rearrangement joins TRBV7-9 to TRBJ2-3, with a tentative D call TRBD2 (5 bases). Germline V gives CDR1 SEHNR, CDR2 FQNEAQ (reference sequence). There are 18 residues in the CDR3. V was shortened by 3 bases and J by 5 bases, with 24 bases between the two germline ends. The full variable domain, in which reference TRBV7-9 and TRBJ2-3 provide the parts outside the CDR3, is DTGVSQNPRHKITKRGQNVTFRCDPISEHNRLYWYRQTLGQGPEFLTYFQNEAQLEKSRLLSDRFSAERPKGSFSTLEIQRTEQGDSAMYLCASSFLGPPGNGIDTQYFGPGTRLTVL.